A single sample is the source of the 11 T cell receptor beta chains below, sequenced in a study of cytomegalovirus exposure and HLA in healthy donors. Clones were read by immunoSEQ multiplex PCR, and TCRdb kept only the in-frame ones, dropping some. Of 150,000 or so clones listed, roughly 84% are singletons. Sequencing used PBMCs. These TCRs come from a man in his thirties or forties in good health and CMV-seropositive.

V gene TRBV7-7 combines with J gene TRBJ2-3, with TRBD2 matching over 12 bases. The CDR3 totals 16 residues. V lost 1 base and J lost 1; bases outside the gene matches: 0. Germline lookup yields CDR1 SSHAT and CDR2 FNYEAQ (reference sequence). The CDR3 sequence: CASSLGTSGGTDTQYF. The DNA of the CDR3 is TGTGCCAGCAGCTTAGGGACTAGCGGGGGCACAGATACGCAGTATTTT.

J is TRBJ1-1 and V is TRBV29-1; possible D gene TRBD1, 5 bases. This CDR3 is 13 amino acids long. Germline values: CDR1 SQVTM, CDR2 ANQGSEA. V was pared by 3 bases and J by 1 base, with 9 bases between. Here the CDR3 reads CSVDRAPNTEAFF. In DNA, the CDR3 is TGCAGCGTTGACAGGGCTCCGAACACTGAAGCTTTCTTT. Full variable domain (missing parts from reference TRBV29-1 and TRBJ1-1): SAVISQKPSRDICQRGTSLTIQCQVDSQVTMMFWYRQQPGQSLTLIATANQGSEATYESGFVIDKFPISRPNLTFSTLTVSNMSPEDSSIYLCSVDRAPNTEAFFGQGTRLTVV.

V gene TRBV9 combines with J gene TRBJ2-3; 9 bases match TRBD2. There are 16 residues in the CDR3. Germline V CDR1 and CDR2: SGDLS, YYNGEE. Trimming removed 4 bases from V and 4 bases from J; junction bases left unmatched: 10. In nucleotides, the CDR3 is TGTGCCAGCAGCAACAATCCGGGACTAGCAGCAGATACGCAGTATTTT. Translated, it gives CASSNNPGLAADTQYF.

The V gene is TRBV7-6, the J gene TRBJ2-7; tentative D call: TRBD1 (5 bases). The V and J ends lost 1 base and 0 bases respectively, with 7 bases between them. This CDR3 is built from 14 residues. Germline CDR1 and CDR2: SGHVS and FNYEAQ. This CDR3 is CASSLDQGSYEQYF. The CDR3 coding sequence is TGTGCCAGCAGCTTAGATCAGGGCTCCTACGAGCAGTACTTC.

In its sample, this clone was seen a few times. V and J are TRBV7-9 and TRBJ2-7; unclear D gene. Between the trimmed V and J ends, which lost 1 base and 4 bases, there was a span of 8 bases. The CDR3 totals 13 residues. Germline loops: CDR1 SEHNR, CDR2 FQNEAQ (reference sequence). The CDR3 protein is CASSLESRYEQYF. In DNA form, the CDR3 reads TGTGCCAGCAGCTTAGAGAGCCGGTACGAGCAGTACTTC.

The genes are TRBV10-2 and TRBJ2-7, with 11 bases lining up with TRBD1. CDR3 size: 14 residues. The germline gives CDR1 WSHSY, CDR2 SAAADI. The V segment lost 7 bases and the J segment 5 bases; nucleotides outside the gene matches: 7. The CDR3 is CASIRTGGVDEQYF. The CDR3 DNA reads TGCGCCAGCATCCGGACAGGGGGCGTCGACGAGCAGTACTTC.

The chain couples TRBV11-2 to TRBJ1-5, with TRBD1 matching 7 bases. Per germline, CDR1 SGHAT and CDR2 FQNNGV. With V trimmed by 5 bases and J by 2 bases, 6 bases remained unmatched. The CDR3 runs 15 residues. The CDR3 sequence is CASSRTGGRNQPQHF. The CDR3 region has the DNA TGTGCCAGCAGCCGGACAGGAGGACGCAATCAGCCCCAGCATTTT.

The V gene is TRBV2, the J gene TRBJ2-7; TRBD1 agrees at 9 bases. The CDR3 has 13 amino acids. Germline loops: CDR1 SNHLY, CDR2 FYNNEI. The ends lost 6 bases at V and 6 bases at J; junction bases unmatched: 6. CDR3 sequence reads: CASRRETGGEQYF. The CDR3 region has the DNA TGTGCCAGCAGGCGAGAGACAGGGGGCGAGCAGTACTTC. The whole variable domain, remainder taken from reference TRBV2 and TRBJ2-7, is EPEVTQTPSHQVTQMGQEVILRCVPISNHLYFYWYRQILGQKVEFLVSFYNNEISEKSEIFDDQFSVERPDGSNFTLKIRSTKLEDSAMYFCASRRETGGEQYFGPGTRLTVT.

The sample holds one count of this clone. V is TRBV6-1 and J is TRBJ2-7; TRBD2 matches 12 bases. Germline CDR1 MNHNS, CDR2 SASEGT. V was clipped by 2 bases and J by 5 bases; unmatched bases: 4. The CDR3 covers 15 residues. The CDR3 here is CASSELAGGPDEQYF. CDR3 DNA: TGTGCCAGCAGTGAACTAGCGGGAGGGCCGGACGAGCAGTACTTC.

V is TRBV2 and J is TRBJ2-5; 14 positions agree with TRBD2. The germline gives CDR1 SNHLY, CDR2 FYNNEI. This CDR3 contains 16 residues. Trimming cost V 6 bases and J 5 bases; bases outside gene matches: 8. CDR3 DNA: TGTGCCAGCAGCCCTGGGACTAGCGGGGGCAGGGAGACCCAGTACTTC. Translating gives CASSPGTSGGRETQYF.

The chain links TRBV6-4 to TRBJ2-3; TRBD2 agrees at 7 bases. Germline V gene lookup returns CDR1 MRHNA and CDR2 SNTAGT. This CDR3 is 14 amino acids long. Germline trimming cut 2 bases from V and 2 bases from J; bases unmatched to any gene: 1. CDR3 amino acids: CASSDRGDTDTQYF. For the CDR3, the DNA is TGTGCCAGCAGTGACCGGGGGGACACAGATACGCAGTATTTT.